This T cell receptor (beta chain) was identified in a study of CD8 T cells in ankylosing spondylitis. General study points: A TCR beta motif of roughly 8 highly homologous variants appeared characteristic of ankylosing spondylitis blood. There was reportedly significant enrichment of clones that were disease-linked in matched ankylosing spondylitis synovial fluid.

The CDR3 sequence is 13 residues long. V lost 3 bases, J lost 6 bases, and 10 bases lay in between. The germline CDR1 and CDR2 sequences are KGHDR and SFDVKD. Using quantitative 5'-RACE with molecular barcodes, the authors made TCR beta libraries. Via MiXCR, TCRdb re-called the 5' RACE reads, giving one row per CDR3 protein. The data hold roughly 200,000 distinct CDR3 sequences, with roughly 13% observed a single time. For this clonotype: Its target is not known.

Sequenced material: blood, either unsorted or a sorted T cell fraction (not recorded which). The clonotype originates from a male donor with ankylosing spondylitis or in good health (not recorded which). The chain has TRBV24-1 and TRBJ1-1; TRBD1 might be the D (5 bases). The CDR3 DNA follows: TGTGCCACCAGTGATGCGGTGGGGGCTGAAGCTTTCTTT. As protein: CATSDAVGAEAFF.